These T cell receptor beta chains were read from a single sample in a study of shared clonotypes between healthy human individuals. The protocol was immunoSEQ multiplex PCR, while the TCRdb copy is restricted to in-frame clones and leaves out a portion. Among roughly 2,500,000 clones listed, 80% to 95% were seen once. Sequenced sample: naive CD4+ T cells from PBMCs. Receptor source: a man aged 18 to 30 in good health. Some clones in this sample may be carry-over from other donors' samples. CDR3s include the opening cysteine and the closing phenylalanine or tryptophan. The order of the fields is clone size, J gene, V gene, D gene, CDR3 DNA, CDR3 protein. A D gene is named only where the DNA matches it firmly. Clone size, where shown, is once, few, many, or a class for clones that have expanded.

-	TRBJ1-4	TRBV19	TRBD1	TGTGCCAGTAGGTTGACAGGGGTAAATGAAAAACTGTTTTTT	CASRLTGVNEKLFF
-	TRBJ1-1	TRBV5-4	-	TGTGCCAGCAGCCCTGAGGGGGTTAACGCTGAAGCTTTCTTT	CASSPEGVNAEAFF
-	TRBJ2-7	TRBV21-1	-	TGTGCCAGCAGCGGACAGCTTGACGAGCAGTACTTC	CASSGQLDEQYF
-	TRBJ2-2	TRBV18	-	TGTGCCAGCTCACCGAGCGGAAACGGGGAGCTGTTTTTT	CASSPSGNGELFF
few	TRBJ2-2	TRBV4-1	TRBD2	TGCGCCAGCAGCCTTAGCGGGAGTCCCCCTCCGACCGGGGAGCTGTTTTTT	CASSLSGSPPPTGELFF
-	TRBJ2-7	TRBV6-5	-	TGTGCCAGCAGGCAAAATCCGGGAGCCCCATACGAGCAGTACTTC	CASRQNPGAPYEQYF
-	TRBJ2-3	TRBV27	-	TGTGCCAGCAGTTTATCGGCAGGGAATAGGGCAGATACGCAGTATTTT	CASSLSAGNRADTQYF
-	TRBJ1-3	TRBV19	-	TGTGCCAGTACCGGGTCTGGAAACACCATATATTTT	CASTGSGNTIYF
once	TRBJ2-1	TRBV4-3	-	TGCGCCAGCAGCCATCACCAAGACACGACTGAGCAGTTCTTC	CASSHHQDTTEQFF
-	TRBJ2-1	TRBV5-1	-	TGCGCCAGCAGCTTAGGGGCGAGCTCCTACAATGAGCAGTTCTTC	CASSLGASSYNEQFF
once	TRBJ2-3	TRBV18	TRBD2	TGTGCCAGCTCACCAAGGTCTAGCGGCGGCACAGATACGCAGTATTTT	CASSPRSSGGTDTQYF
-	TRBJ2-7	TRBV27	TRBD1	TGTGCCAGCAGTAGAGACAACAGGGGTTCCTACGAGCAGTACTTC	CASSRDNRGSYEQYF
-	TRBJ1-3	TRBV5-4	-	TGTGCCAGCAGCTCGGAGGGGCAGGGGTCCTCTGGAAACACCATATATTTT	CASSSEGQGSSGNTIYF
-	TRBJ2-1	TRBV5-1	TRBD2	TGCGCCAGCAGCTCACCGGGACTAGCGGGACCGAGCTCCTACAATGAGCAGTTCTTC	CASSSPGLAGPSSYNEQFF
-	TRBJ1-2	TRBV7-8	TRBD1	TGTGCCAGCAGCTTGCTCCGGACAGGGTACTATGGCTACACCTTC	CASSLLRTGYYGYTF
-	TRBJ2-1	TRBV2	TRBD1	TGTGCCAGCAGTGGACAGGGACAGGGGAATGAGCAGTTCTTC	CASSGQGQGNEQFF
-	TRBJ2-3	TRBV7-8	TRBD1	TGTGCCAGCAGCCCACGGACAGGGGCAGATACGCAGTATTTT	CASSPRTGADTQYF
once	TRBJ2-3	TRBV9	TRBD2	TGTGCCAGCAGCGAATCTAGCGGATTCGTTACAGATACGCAGTATTTT	CASSESSGFVTDTQYF
few	TRBJ1-5	TRBV19	-	TGTGCCAGTAGTGGTCCCAGAGTCCAGCCCCAGCATTTT	CASSGPRVQPQHF
-	TRBJ2-3	TRBV10-3	-	TGTGCCATCAAAGACTATCCAAACACAGATACGCAGTATTTT	CAIKDYPNTDTQYF
once	TRBJ2-5	TRBV7-9	-	TGTGCCAGCAGCCTGCAGGGGTCTGGGCACCAAGAGACCCAGTACTTC	CASSLQGSGHQETQYF
-	TRBJ2-7	TRBV15	-	TGTGCCACAAGCAGAGGGGGAACAGGTAACTTC	CATSRGGTGNF
-	TRBJ2-3	TRBV5-4	-	TGTGCCAGCAACCGGGGTACAGATACGCAGTATTTT	CASNRGTDTQYF
-	TRBJ2-6	TRBV27	-	TGTGCCAGCAGTTCCAGGGTTGGGGCCAACGTCCTGACTTTC	CASSSRVGANVLTF
-	TRBJ2-7	TRBV5-5	-	TGTGCCAGCAGCCAGGAACAGGGAGTAGTTGACGAGCAGTACTTC	CASSQEQGVVDEQYF
-	TRBJ2-2	TRBV7-8	-	TGTGCCAGCAGCCCTAGACTGGGTCGGGACACCGGGGAGCTGTTTTTT	CASSPRLGRDTGELFF
-	TRBJ2-7	TRBV4-2	-	TGTGCCAGCAGCCAGGAACTCCCGAGCTCCTACGAGCAGTACTTC	CASSQELPSSYEQYF
-	TRBJ1-1	TRBV18	TRBD1	TGTGCCAGCTCACCATTCCGACAGGGGGCCGCTGAAGCTTTCTTT	CASSPFRQGAAEAFF
-	TRBJ2-4	TRBV6-5	-	TGTGCCAGCACCAGAGCACAGGGAGACATTCAGTACTTC	CASTRAQGDIQYF
few	TRBJ1-1	TRBV11-3	-	TGTGCCAGCAGCTTACTGCCAGGGCTTGAAGCTTTCTTT	CASSLLPGLEAFF
-	TRBJ2-6	TRBV9	-	TGTGCCAGCAGCGTTTCAGGGAGTGGGGCCAACGTCCTGACTTTC	CASSVSGSGANVLTF
-	TRBJ2-2	TRBV30	TRBD2	TGTGCCTGGAGTGGGAAGCGGGAGGGCCCCAGCACCGGGGAGCTGTTTTTT	CAWSGKREGPSTGELFF
-	TRBJ1-2	TRBV28	-	TGTGCGGCACGCGGCCGACCGGGGCTAACTGTCCGGATCTATGGCTACACCTTC	CAARGRPGLTVRIYGYTF
-	TRBJ2-7	TRBV7-3	TRBD2	TGTGCCAGCAGCTTAGTACTAGCGGGAGCATACGAGCAGTACTTC	CASSLVLAGAYEQYF
-	TRBJ1-3	TRBV6-6	-	TGTGCCAGTGGACCCTCTGGAAACACCATATATTTT	CASGPSGNTIYF
-	TRBJ1-3	TRBV7-3	TRBD1	TGTGCCAGCAGCCAGGGGGTCGGTGGAAACACCATATATTTT	CASSQGVGGNTIYF
-	TRBJ2-7	TRBV27	-	TGTGCCAGCAGTTTAGCCGGGTCCTACGAGCAGTACTTC	CASSLAGSYEQYF
-	TRBJ1-5	TRBV18	-	TGTGCCAGCTCCCCCAGTGGGGGAGATCAGCCCCAGCATTTT	CASSPSGGDQPQHF
-	TRBJ2-2	TRBV19	-	TGTGCCAGTAGTATCGCCGGCCTAGGGAAAGCCGGGGAGCTGTTTTTT	CASSIAGLGKAGELFF
-	TRBJ1-4	TRBV7-2	-	TGTGCCAGCAGCTTAAGTAGGCCCGGAGGGGAAAAACTGTTTTTT	CASSLSRPGGEKLFF
-	TRBJ2-3	TRBV28	-	TGTGCCAGCAGACAAGGAGGGGCAAGCACAGATACGCAGTATTTT	CASRQGGASTDTQYF
-	TRBJ2-1	TRBV19	-	TGTGCCAGTAGTATAGATCCCGGACGGGGTGAGCAGTTCTTC	CASSIDPGRGEQFF
-	TRBJ1-6	TRBV27	-	TGTGCCAGCAGTTTATTTGTCAGCCAAAGCTCCTATAATTCACCCCTCCACTTT	CASSLFVSQSSYNSPLHF
once	TRBJ2-2	TRBV18	-	TGTGCCAGCTCACCAGAAGGGTATTACACCGGGGAGCTGTTTTTT	CASSPEGYYTGELFF
once	TRBJ2-3	TRBV19	-	TGTGCCAGTAGTCTCCAGGGTGGGGCGGGAGATACGCAGTATTTT	CASSLQGGAGDTQYF
-	TRBJ1-1	TRBV15	-	TGTGCCACCAGCAGTAGCTCTCGTGGGAACACTGAAGCTTTCTTT	CATSSSSRGNTEAFF
-	TRBJ2-1	TRBV11-2	TRBD2	TGTGCCAGCAGCTTCCTAGCGGGAGTAACCTACAATGAGCAGTTCTTC	CASSFLAGVTYNEQFF
-	TRBJ2-1	TRBV29-1	-	TGCAGCGTGCTAGTTGTGGGACTGAGGTTGGGTGAGCAGTTCTTC	CSVLVVGLRLGEQFF
-	TRBJ2-7	TRBV18	TRBD1	TGTGCCAGCTCACCACGGACAGGGGACTACGAGCAGTACTTC	CASSPRTGDYEQYF
-	TRBJ2-2	TRBV6-1	TRBD1	TGTGCCAGCAGTCCCTCGGGACAGTACACCGGGGAGCTGTTTTTT	CASSPSGQYTGELFF
-	TRBJ1-2	TRBV4-1	-	TGCGCCAGCAGCCAAGGGGGCAGAGGACCTAAGGGATATGGCTACACCTTC	CASSQGGRGPKGYGYTF
few	TRBJ1-5	TRBV7-2	-	TGTGCCAGCAGTACAGACACCGCCAATCAGCCCCAGCATTTT	CASSTDTANQPQHF
-	TRBJ2-7	TRBV29-1	TRBD2	TGCAGCGCCTCCGCCCGGGGACTAGACTTGGGGTACGAGCAGTACTTC	CSASARGLDLGYEQYF
once	TRBJ1-5	TRBV2	-	TGTGCCAGCAGTGAGATGGCGCATCAGCCCCAGCATTTT	CASSEMAHQPQHF